This T cell receptor (beta chain) was recorded in a study of shared clonotypes between healthy human individuals. Notes on the study in general: As a rule, naive subsets had a larger estimated richness than memory subsets. For naive CD4 cells, around 5% of clonotypes were shared across a few donors.

Assay execution proceeded at the deep level. Per the study methods: Junction-only sequences without quality scores were provided by ImmunoSEQ, so filtering was different. Repertoires were generated with immunoSEQ multiplex PCR, while TCRdb's copy carries only in-frame clones and drops some. V, J and clone size derive from that table, while D and trimming were established from the DNA sequence. The data hold nearly 750,000 clones, with roughly 72% observed a single time. The CDR3 consists of 13 residues. Trimming stripped 7 bases from V and 0 bases from J, with 7 bases between. Germline assignment: CDR1 LNHDA and CDR2 SQIVND (reference sequence). Points on this clone: The antigen is not known.

The TCR comes from a woman in her thirties in good health. The rearrangement uses TRBV19 and TRBJ1-3; D unresolved. Input material: memory CD4+ T cells sorted from blood. Subset defined: CD45RA-negative fraction. The CDR3 bases are TGTGCCAGTAAAAGTGTCTCTGGAAACACCATATATTTT. It translates to CASKSVSGNTIYF.